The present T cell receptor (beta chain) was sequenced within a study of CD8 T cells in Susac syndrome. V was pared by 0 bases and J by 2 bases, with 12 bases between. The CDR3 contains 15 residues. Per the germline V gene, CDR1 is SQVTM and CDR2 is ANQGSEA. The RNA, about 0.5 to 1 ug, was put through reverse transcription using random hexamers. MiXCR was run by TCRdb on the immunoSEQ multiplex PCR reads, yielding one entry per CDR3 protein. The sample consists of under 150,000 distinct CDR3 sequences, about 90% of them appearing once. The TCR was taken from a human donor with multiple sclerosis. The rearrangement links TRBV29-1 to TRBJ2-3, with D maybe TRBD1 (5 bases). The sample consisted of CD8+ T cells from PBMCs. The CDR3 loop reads CSVEDPTANTDTQYF. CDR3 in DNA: TGCAGCGTTGAAGACCCGACAGCCAACACAGATACGCAGTATTTT.